This TCR beta chain comes out of a study of T cell changes during pregnancy in multiple sclerosis (dated by TCRdb to between 2018 and 2020). Turning to the overall study: The study looked at changes in the T cell repertoire across pregnancy in women with multiple sclerosis.

Library prep was done by the immunoSEQ multiplex PCR assay. TCRdb re-hosts the immuneACCESS table, in-frame sequences only. Its copies lack some clones; in the studies checked, an unresolved V gene accounts for under half of them, and the cause for the rest is not known. The sample contains around 70,000 clones, about 90% of them found a single time. The top ten clones comprise over 0.65% of the sample. Regarding this clone: Its antigen target is currently unknown. No much larger clone exists at a distance of one base, and base qualities are not known.

For CDR1 and CDR2, the germline V gene (reference sequence) lists LNHDA and SQIVND. The CDR3 goes from the cysteine to the phenylalanine over 11 residues. Only CDR3 DNA is held: 33 bases, read in frame from base 1. V was cut back by 6 bases and J by 8 bases, leaving a gap of 7 bases between them. The clonotype was recovered from a female donor with multiple sclerosis, enrolled in a pregnancy study. The chain joins TRBV19 to TRBJ1-4, with no confidently assigned D gene. The input for sequencing was peripheral blood, taken in the second trimester of pregnancy. The CDR3 is CASRVGEKLFF. The DNA sequence reads TGTGCCAGTAGAGTCGGGGAAAAACTGTTTTTT.